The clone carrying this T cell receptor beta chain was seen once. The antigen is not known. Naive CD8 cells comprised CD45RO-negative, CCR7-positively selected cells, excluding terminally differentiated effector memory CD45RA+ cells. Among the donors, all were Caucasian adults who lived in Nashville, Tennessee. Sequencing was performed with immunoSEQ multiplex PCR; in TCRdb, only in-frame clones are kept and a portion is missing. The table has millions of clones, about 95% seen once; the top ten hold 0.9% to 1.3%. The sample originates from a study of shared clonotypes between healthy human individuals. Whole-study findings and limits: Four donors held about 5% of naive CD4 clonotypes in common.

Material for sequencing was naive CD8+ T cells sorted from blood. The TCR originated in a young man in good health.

CDR3 residues: CATTSSYNEQFF. CDR3 DNA: TGTGCCACAACGAGCTCCTACAATGAGCAGTTCTTC. The chain carries TRBV6-5 and TRBJ2-1; D is undetermined. CDR1 and CDR2 (germline): MNHEY, SVGAGI. The germline V and J ends were trimmed by 10 bases and 0 bases, with 7 bases remaining between them. The CDR3 sequence is 12 residues long.